These T cell receptor beta chains were read from a single sample in a study of human T cells and chemical hapten exposure. TCRdb independently ran MiXCR on the 5' RACE reads; one entry per CDR3 protein. The table shows roughly 81,000 distinct CDR3 sequences, with under 10% occurring only once. All receptors come from a male donor in good health. Each CDR3 is given with its conserved first and last residue. The order of the fields is clone size, CDR3 length, D gene, J gene, V gene, CDR3 protein, CDR3 DNA. The D gene is left open where the match is weak. Size is stated for part of the rows, as once, few or many counts, or as a class when the clone is expanded.

>few|17|-|TRBJ1-6|TRBV11-1
CASSHPRNNSYNSPLHF
TGTGCCAGCAGCCATCCTAGGAATAACTCCTATAATTCACCCCTCCACTTT
>few|13|-|TRBJ1-5|TRBV12-3/TRBV12-4
CASSLAGGKPQHF
TGTGCCAGCAGTTTAGCCGGGGGCAAGCCCCAGCATTTT
>-|14|TRBD1|TRBJ1-6|TRBV3-1
CASSQVAGGSPLHF
TGTGCCAGCAGCCAAGTCGCAGGGGGGTCACCCCTCCACTTT
>few|18|TRBD2|TRBJ2-3|TRBV12-5
CASGWEPFSGDHTDTQYF
TGTGCTAGTGGTTGGGAGCCATTTAGCGGGGACCACACAGATACGCAGTATTTT
>many|12|-|TRBJ1-1|TRBV20-1
CSARDLQGNAFF
TGCAGTGCTAGAGATTTGCAGGGCAATGCTTTCTTT
>few|13|-|TRBJ2-7|TRBV20-1
CSASRDDSYEQYF
TGCAGTGCTAGCCGGGACGACTCCTACGAGCAGTACTTC
>-|13|-|TRBJ1-1|TRBV5-6
CASSPGRRTEAFF
TGTGCCAGCAGCCCAGGGCGTCGCACTGAAGCTTTCTTT
>few|14|-|TRBJ1-3|TRBV25-1
CASSGVATGNTIYF
TGTGCCAGCAGTGGGGTGGCTACTGGAAACACCATATATTTT
>-|17|-|TRBJ2-3|TRBV5-1
CASSLGVRTGSTDTQYF
TGCGCCAGCAGCTTGGGCGTGAGGACGGGGAGCACAGATACGCAGTATTTT
>-|13|-|TRBJ1-5|TRBV20-1
CSARRDSNQPQHF
TGCAGTGCTAGGAGGGATAGCAATCAGCCCCAGCATTTT
>many|15|TRBD2|TRBJ2-7|TRBV6-5
CASSFLAGRADEQYF
TGTGCCAGCAGTTTCCTAGCGGGTAGAGCCGACGAGCAGTACTTC
>few|18|TRBD1|TRBJ1-2|TRBV13
CASSLGEGGQEGEDGYTF
TGTGCCAGCAGCTTAGGCGAGGGAGGACAGGAGGGCGAAGATGGCTACACCTTC
>few|13|-|TRBJ1-1|TRBV11-3
CASSFRGQTEAFF
TGTGCCAGCAGCTTCCGGGGACAAACTGAAGCTTTCTTT
>many|14|TRBD2|TRBJ2-1|TRBV6-2/TRBV6-3
CASRTGGLDNEQFF
TGTGCCAGCAGGACGGGGGGGCTGGACAATGAGCAGTTCTTC
>many|12|-|TRBJ2-5|TRBV7-6
CASSPNQETQYF
TGTGCCAGCAGCCCGAACCAAGAGACCCAGTACTTC
>many|13|-|TRBJ2-2|TRBV5-1
CASRFRDTGELFF
TGCGCCAGCAGGTTCAGGGACACCGGGGAGCTGTTTTTT
>few|15|-|TRBJ2-1|TRBV20-1
CSARGSGGPRNEQFF
TGCAGTGCTAGAGGTTCGGGGGGCCCTCGCAATGAGCAGTTCTTC
>few|18|-|TRBJ1-6|TRBV20-1
CSAREPKGGRPYNSPLHF
TGCAGTGCTAGAGAGCCAAAAGGGGGTCGACCCTATAATTCACCCCTCCACTTT
>few|14|-|TRBJ2-7|TRBV11-2
CASSALAGSYEQYF
TGTGCCAGCAGCGCCTTAGCTGGGAGCTACGAGCAGTACTTC
>-|15|-|TRBJ1-1|TRBV6-5
CASSYSTRERTEAFF
TGTGCCAGCAGTTACTCGACCAGGGAACGAACTGAAGCTTTCTTT
>many|14|-|TRBJ2-6|TRBV5-1
CASSQSSGANVLTF
TGCGCCAGCAGCCAGAGCTCTGGGGCCAACGTCCTGACTTTC
>few|16|TRBD1|TRBJ2-1|TRBV4-3
CASSQEDRGQYNEQFF
TGCGCCAGCAGCCAAGAAGACAGGGGGCAGTACAATGAGCAGTTCTTC
>few|14|-|TRBJ1-1|TRBV20-1
CSARVGEGGTEAFF
TGCAGTGCTAGAGTGGGGGAGGGGGGCACTGAAGCTTTCTTT
>few|13|-|TRBJ1-1|TRBV21-1
CASIGQGYTEAFF
TGTGCCAGCATCGGACAAGGGTACACTGAAGCTTTCTTT
>-|14|-|TRBJ2-1|TRBV29-1
CSVVYPPSYNEQFF
TGCAGCGTTGTATATCCCCCCTCCTACAATGAGCAGTTCTTC
>few|16|TRBD1|TRBJ1-5|TRBV6-2/TRBV6-3
CASNGRDRGSNQPQHF
TGTGCCAGCAACGGAAGGGACAGGGGGAGCAATCAGCCCCAGCATTTT
>-|13|TRBD1|TRBJ2-7|TRBV30
CAWSDGTGYEQYF
TGTGCCTGGAGTGACGGGACAGGGTACGAGCAGTACTTC
>-|12|-|TRBJ2-5|TRBV5-1
CASSLAVGTQYF
TGCGCCAGCAGCTTAGCCGTCGGGACCCAGTACTTC